The rows below give T cell receptor beta chains drawn from one sample of a study of blood T cell repertoires in COVID-19. The method was immunoSEQ multiplex PCR; TCRdb's version includes in-frame clones alone and lacks a portion of them. This sample has about 200,000 clones, with roughly 94% found just once. Input material: peripheral blood. These receptors all stem from a man aged 30-40 years with COVID-19, enrolled during active disease. Each CDR3 is given with its conserved first and last residue. Each record gives: V gene, J gene, D gene, clone size, CDR3 DNA, CDR3 protein. D genes are given only for firm matches. Where a row states a size, it is once, few, many or the class of an expanded clone; other rows omit it.

>TRBV5-1|TRBJ1-5|NA|NA
TGCGCCAGCAGCCCCGGTACAGGCCGCGACAATCAGCCCCAGCATTTT
CASSPGTGRDNQPQHF
>TRBV19|TRBJ1-2|TRBD1|NA
TGTGCCAGTAGTATAGTCTGGACAGGGGGCGACTATGGCTACACCTTC
CASSIVWTGGDYGYTF
>TRBV18|TRBJ1-3|NA|NA
TGTGCCAGCTCACCGGACAGCTCTGGAAACACCATATATTTT
CASSPDSSGNTIYF
>TRBV13|TRBJ2-3|NA|NA
TGTGCCAGCAGCTCCCCCTCCACAGATACGCAGTATTTT
CASSSPSTDTQYF
>TRBV7-3|TRBJ1-5|NA|NA
TGTGCCAGCAGCGGCCTTTTGGGGCGATATAGCAATCAGCCCCAGCATTTT
CASSGLLGRYSNQPQHF
>TRBV7-3|TRBJ2-3|NA|NA
TGTGCCAGCAGCTTAAGACAGGTCACAGATACGCAGTATTTT
CASSLRQVTDTQYF
>TRBV29-1|TRBJ2-3|NA|NA
TGCAGCGTGGCGAGGGCGGGAGATACGCAGTATTTT
CSVARAGDTQYF
>TRBV16|TRBJ2-7|NA|NA
TGTGCCAGCAGCCAATCGTTCAGTGGCGAGCAGTACTTC
CASSQSFSGEQYF
>TRBV10-2|TRBJ2-7|NA|NA
TGCGCCAGCAGTGAAGGCGGGGACGAGCAGTACTTC
CASSEGGDEQYF
>TRBV29-1|TRBJ2-3|NA|NA
TGCAGCGTTGAAGGCAGGGCGTCGGATACGCAGTATTTT
CSVEGRASDTQYF
>TRBV9|TRBJ2-7|NA|NA
TGTGCCAGCAGCGTAGGGGGGCCTGCCTACGAGCAGTACTTC
CASSVGGPAYEQYF
>TRBV10-2|TRBJ1-1|TRBD1|NA
TGCGCCAGCAGTGGACAGGGGTACACTGAAGCTTTCTTT
CASSGQGYTEAFF
>TRBV7-9|TRBJ1-2|TRBD1|NA
TGTGCCAGCAGCCGGACAGGGAGTGGCTACACCTTC
CASSRTGSGYTF
>TRBV5-1|TRBJ1-3|NA|NA
TGCGCCAGCAGCCCCGGGTCCGCCGGAAACACCATATATTTT
CASSPGSAGNTIYF
>TRBV5-6|TRBJ1-2|TRBD1|NA
TGTGCCAGCAGCTCGACAGGGGAGGTCTATGGCTACACCTTC
CASSSTGEVYGYTF
>TRBV7-3|TRBJ2-2|TRBD2|once
TGTGCCAGCAGTTCGGGAGGCAAGCTGTTTTTT
CASSSGGKLFF
>TRBV5-1|TRBJ1-5|TRBD1|NA
TGCGCCAGCAGCTTAACAGGGGGTCGGGAGCCCCAGCATTTT
CASSLTGGREPQHF
>TRBV18|TRBJ1-2|TRBD1|once
TGTGCCAGCTCACCCGGGACAGGTCGCTATGGCTACACCTTC
CASSPGTGRYGYTF
>TRBV4-1|TRBJ1-5|NA|NA
TGCGCCAGCAGCCAAGATCTTTCGAATCAGCCCCAGCATTTT
CASSQDLSNQPQHF
>TRBV19|TRBJ1-5|NA|NA
TGTGCCAGTAGGCCCCAGGGGTACTCTCAATCAGCGCCCCAGCATTTT
CASRPQGYSQSAPQHF
>TRBV9|TRBJ1-1|NA|NA
TGTGCCAGCAGCGTAGAACAGCGGGGGGCTGAAGCTTTCTTT
CASSVEQRGAEAFF
>TRBV4-1|TRBJ2-1|TRBD1|NA
TGCGCCAGCAGCTTGGGGGGGACAGGGGGACCTTCGGGATACAATGAGCAGTTCTTC
CASSLGGTGGPSGYNEQFF
>TRBV6-5|TRBJ1-4|TRBD1|NA
TGTGCCAGCAGTTACTCAGCGGGGACAGGGGCTGAAAAACTGTTTTTT
CASSYSAGTGAEKLFF
>TRBV18|TRBJ1-3|TRBD1|NA
TGTGCCAGCTCACCACTGAGGACAGGTTCCTCTGGAAACACCATATATTTT
CASSPLRTGSSGNTIYF
>TRBV5-1|TRBJ1-3|NA|NA
TGCGCCAGCAGCTTAGAACAGGGACGGGTGCTAGGAAACACCATATATTTT
CASSLEQGRVLGNTIYF
>TRBV5-1|TRBJ1-6|NA|NA
TGCGCCAGCAGGGGGGGGCCGTTATCGAGCTCCTATAATTCACCCCTCCACTTT
CASRGGPLSSSYNSPLHF
>TRBV27|TRBJ1-1|NA|NA
TGTGCCAGCAGCTTGAGAGGGAACACTGAAGCTTTCTTT
CASSLRGNTEAFF
>TRBV7-2|TRBJ1-1|TRBD1|NA
TGTGCCAGCAGCTTTGGGACAGTAAACACTGAAGCTTTCTTT
CASSFGTVNTEAFF
>TRBV18|TRBJ1-5|TRBD1|NA
TGTGCCAGCTCACCACGGGACAGCTCTAATCAGCCCCAGCATTTT
CASSPRDSSNQPQHF
>TRBV5-6|TRBJ2-7|TRBD1|NA
TGTGCCAGCAGCTTGGGTCAACAGGGGTACGAGCAGTACTTC
CASSLGQQGYEQYF
>TRBV5-4|TRBJ1-4|TRBD1|NA
TGTGCCAGCAGCTTGGGGGATGGGGGACAGGGGGCGCGAGAAAAACTGTTTTTT
CASSLGDGGQGAREKLFF
>TRBV29-1|TRBJ2-1|NA|NA
TGCAGCGTTGACTGCCTCGGGGGGCCCGATGAGCAGTTCTTC
CSVDCLGGPDEQFF
>TRBV6-4|TRBJ2-3|NA|NA
TGTGCCAGCAGTGACCGGGGTGGCACAGATACGCAGTATTTT
CASSDRGGTDTQYF
>TRBV7-6|TRBJ2-5|TRBD1|few
TGTGCCAGCAGCCCATCCCTAACAGGGGGTACGGGATCGGGCCAAGAGACCCAGTACTTC
CASSPSLTGGTGSGQETQYF
>TRBV9|TRBJ2-1|TRBD2|NA
TGTGCCAGCAGCGTAGGCGGGGGGGGCGACAATGAGCAGTTCTTC
CASSVGGGGDNEQFF
>TRBV7-2|TRBJ2-3|NA|once
TGTGCCAGCAGCGCGAACACAGATACGCAGTATTTT
CASSANTDTQYF
>TRBV11-2|TRBJ1-3|NA|NA
TGTGCCAGCAGCTTAACCGGACGGAGCCTCGGGGACACCATATATTTT
CASSLTGRSLGDTIYF
>TRBV6-5|TRBJ1-6|TRBD1|NA
TGTGCCAGCACTACTACAGGGGGCTATAATTCACCCCTCCACTTT
CASTTTGGYNSPLHF
>TRBV19|TRBJ1-4|TRBD1|NA
TGTGCCAGTAGTCCTCCGGGACAGGGGTTAGAAAAACTGTTTTTT
CASSPPGQGLEKLFF
>TRBV19|TRBJ1-5|NA|NA
TGTGCCAGTAGTATTGAAAGCTATAGCAATCAGCCCCAGCATTTT
CASSIESYSNQPQHF
>TRBV5-1|TRBJ1-2|TRBD1|once
TGCGCCAGCAGCACCGGACAGGGGGCCCAGGAGGCAAACTATGGCTACACCTTC
CASSTGQGAQEANYGYTF
>TRBV5-1|TRBJ2-1|TRBD1|NA
TGCGCCAGCAGCTTGGGAGACAGGGGGTTGTCGGATGAGCAGTTCTTC
CASSLGDRGLSDEQFF
>TRBV6-2/TRBV6-3|TRBJ2-3|NA|NA
TGTGCCAGCAGTTACCAACCGGAGCGCACAGATACGCAGTATTTT
CASSYQPERTDTQYF
>TRBV30|TRBJ2-4|NA|few
TGTGCCTGGATCAGTGCGGAAAACATTCAGTACTTC
CAWISAENIQYF
>TRBV4-2|TRBJ1-2|NA|few
TGTGCCAGCAGCCAAGTTCTTGGAGATGGCTACACCTTC
CASSQVLGDGYTF
>TRBV5-4|TRBJ1-2|NA|NA
TGTGCCAGCAGCCCCTCTCCTGACAGTCTCTTTTATGGCTACACCTTC
CASSPSPDSLFYGYTF
>TRBV9|TRBJ2-1|TRBD2|NA
TGTGCCAGCAGCCCTTTTTTACGCGGGGGTGAAAATGAGCAGTTCTTC
CASSPFLRGGENEQFF
>TRBV5-5|TRBJ2-7|NA|NA
TGTGCCAGCAGCTTGGGAGGTCCCCCCCTCGAGCAGTACTTC
CASSLGGPPLEQYF
>TRBV6-6|TRBJ1-6|TRBD1|NA
TGTGCCAGCAGTCCTAGGACAGGGGGGTCCTATAATTCACCCCTCCACTTT
CASSPRTGGSYNSPLHF
>TRBV7-6|TRBJ1-6|NA|NA
TGTGCCAGCAGCCGGGTATTCAATAATTCACCCCTCCACTTT
CASSRVFNNSPLHF